Below, 15 T cell receptor beta chains from the same sample are listed, as sequenced in a study of blood T cell repertoires in COVID-19. TCRdb's copy holds only in-frame clones and misses some; the assay was immunoSEQ multiplex PCR. This table has 84,000 or so clones, less than 85% appearing once. The material sequenced was peripheral blood. The receptor source for this set is an elderly woman with acute or convalescent COVID-19.

V gene TRBV3-1 (or the pseudogene TRBV3-2) combines with J gene TRBJ2-3, with 12 bases lining up with TRBD2. The junction had 18 bases not matched to a gene; V was cut back by 0 bases and J by 5 bases. Per germline, CDR1 LGHDT and CDR2 YNNKEL (reference sequence). The CDR3 is made up of 21 amino acids. In DNA form, the CDR3 reads TGTGCCAGCAGCCAAGATATCCGGCTAGCGGGAGGGCCCAACGCCCTAGATACGCAGTATTTT. Translating it yields CASSQDIRLAGGPNALDTQYF.

CDR3 sequence: CASRQQVMNTEAFF. DNA for the CDR3: TGTGCCAGTAGACAGCAGGTAATGAACACTGAAGCTTTCTTT. This chain joins TRBV19 and TRBJ1-1; D is undetermined. Trimming took 6 bases from V and 0 from J, leaving 11 bases between them. The germline V gene has CDR1 LNHDA and CDR2 SQIVND (reference sequence). The CDR3 consists of 14 residues.

The V and J genes are TRBV6-5 and TRBJ1-6; 7 nucleotides align to TRBD1. Germline V lookup: CDR1 MNHEY, CDR2 SVGAGI. J lost 6 bases, V lost 2 bases, and 4 bases had no gene match. There are 15 residues in the CDR3. The CDR3 reads CASSYTRDSNSPLHF. CDR3 sequence (DNA): TGTGCCAGCAGTTACACCCGGGACAGTAATTCACCCCTCCACTTT.

The chain couples TRBV18 to TRBJ1-4; D uncertain. V was clipped by 6 bases and J by 0 bases, with 11 bases between them. This CDR3 contains 15 residues. The V gene's germline CDR1 is KGHSH and CDR2 LQKENI. The CDR3 region is CASSPVVATNEKLFF. Here the CDR3 DNA reads TGTGCCAGCTCGCCGGTAGTTGCAACTAATGAAAAACTGTTTTTT.

The table lists this clone with a few counts. The chain couples TRBV5-1 to TRBJ1-4; maybe TRBD1 (5 bases). Looked up from germline, CDR1 is SGHRS and CDR2 is YFSETQ. V was cut by 6 bases and J by 1 base, with 13 bases left in between. This CDR3 has 15 amino acids. The CDR3 DNA follows: TGCGCCAGCACCAAGGGTAGGGGAACTAATGAAAAACTGTTTTTT. It is translated as CASTKGRGTNEKLFF.

V is TRBV11-1 and J is TRBJ2-1; 14 nucleotides agree with TRBD2. Germline V lookup: CDR1 SGHAT, CDR2 FQDESV (reference sequence). The CDR3 contains 16 residues. J lost 9 bases, V lost 4 bases, and 8 bases had no gene match. CDR3 region: CASSSAGTSGSGEQFF. The CDR3 nucleotides are TGTGCCAGCAGCTCTGCCGGGACTAGCGGGAGTGGTGAGCAGTTCTTC.

The chain carries TRBV30 and TRBJ1-5; possible D gene TRBD1, 5 bases. Trimming removed 5 bases at V and 2 bases at J, with 10 bases between. Germline lookup yields CDR1 GTSNPN and CDR2 SVGIG (reference sequence). The CDR3 is made up of 13 amino acids. CDR3 sequence (DNA): TGTGCCTGGGGGGTAGGGGGCAATCAGCCCCAGCATTTT. It specifies CAWGVGGNQPQHF.

This clone was found once. The J gene is TRBJ2-1, the V gene TRBV5-1, with 10 bases identical to TRBD2. Germline assignment: CDR1 SGHRS and CDR2 YFSETQ. With V trimmed by 4 bases and J by 5 bases, 9 bases remained unmatched. The CDR3 totals 16 residues. The CDR3 region is CASSHPPAGGHNEQFF. The CDR3 coding sequence is TGCGCCAGCAGCCACCCTCCAGCGGGGGGGCACAATGAGCAGTTCTTC.

This clone was seen only once. The genes are TRBV6-5 and TRBJ2-7, with 7 bases that match TRBD1. Trimming cost V 4 bases and J 8 bases; bases outside gene matches: 5. CDR1 and CDR2 (germline): MNHEY, SVGAGI. This CDR3 is built from 12 residues. The CDR3 protein is CASSSPTGQQYF. In DNA, the CDR3 is TGTGCCAGCAGTTCCCCGACAGGGCAGCAGTACTTC.

In its sample, this clone was seen many times. The J gene is TRBJ1-3, the V gene TRBV12-3 or TRBV12-4, with D perhaps matching TRBD1 (6 bases). The CDR3 consists of 13 residues. V was trimmed by 5 bases and J by 4 bases, leaving 9 bases between them. The CDR3 loop reads CASSPTGGNTIYF. The CDR3 DNA reads TGTGCCAGCAGTCCGACAGGAGGAAACACCATATATTTT.

J is TRBJ2-7 and V is TRBV7-2; no reliable D call. Trimming stripped 3 bases from V and 6 bases from J, with 12 bases between. The CDR3 contains 13 residues. Germline CDR1 SGHTA, CDR2 FQGNSA. CDR3 amino acids: CASSFGRSPEQYF. The DNA for the CDR3 is TGTGCCAGCAGCTTTGGCAGGTCGCCCGAGCAGTACTTC. The whole variable domain, filled in from reference TRBV7-2 and TRBJ2-7, reads GAGVSQSPSNKVTEKGKDVELRCDPISGHTALYWYRQSLGQGLEFLIYFQGNSAPDKSGLPSDRFSAERTGGSVSTLTIQRTQQEDSAVYLCASSFGRSPEQYFGPGTRLTVT.

The chain links TRBV7-2 to TRBJ2-2, with a weak D call TRBD1 (5 bases). Germline values: CDR1 SGHTA, CDR2 FQGNSA. V lost 6 bases and J lost 2, with 10 bases in between. CDR3 length: 14 amino acids. The CDR3 sequence is CASSQGFNTGELFF. CDR3 bases: TGTGCCAGCAGTCAGGGATTTAACACCGGGGAGCTGTTTTTT.

This sequence joins TRBV6-5 and TRBJ1-1, with a tentative D call TRBD1 (5 bases). CDR1 is MNHEY and CDR2 is SVGAGI in the germline V gene. The CDR3 is 15 amino acids. The V gene lost 0 bases and the J gene lost 0 bases, with 8 bases spanning the gap. CDR3 loop: CASSYSGPVNTEAFF. The CDR3 bases are TGTGCCAGCAGTTACTCGGGGCCTGTGAACACTGAAGCTTTCTTT.

This clone ranks as large. As DNA, the CDR3 is TGTGCCAGCTCACCACGGACTAGCTTTTTCAATGAGCAGTTCTTC. As protein: CASSPRTSFFNEQFF. The rearrangement links TRBV18 to TRBJ2-1; 8 bases fit TRBD2. J lost 6 bases, V lost 1 base, and 5 bases had no gene match. In germline, CDR1 is KGHSH, CDR2 LQKENI. This CDR3 has 15 amino acids.

This chain links TRBV25-1 with TRBJ1-6; D call uncertain. The germline V and J ends were trimmed by 3 bases and 6 bases, with 3 bases remaining between them. There are 12 residues in the CDR3. Looked up from germline, CDR1 is MGHDK and CDR2 is SYGVNS. The CDR3 sequence: CASSDINSPLHF. The CDR3 nucleotides read TGTGCCAGCAGTGATATTAATTCACCCCTCCACTTT.